This T cell receptor (beta chain) was profiled in a study of T cells in Graves' hyperthyroidism and ophthalmopathy. The source material, RNA transcripts, was used to amplify TCR beta CDR3 regions. First-round RT-PCR with HTBI primers amplified the TCR CDR3 region. One entry per CDR3 protein results from TCRdb running MiXCR on the multiplex PCR reads. The table includes 610,000 or so distinct CDR3 sequences, about 45% detected once. Stable Graves' hyperthyroidism meant no ophthalmopathy progression within 18 months. CDR3 size: 12 residues. V dropped 0 bases and J dropped 6 bases, with 5 bases sitting between them. Germline V lookup: CDR1 GTSNPN, CDR2 SVGIG (reference sequence). This clonotype was seen a few times.

The sequencing input was peripheral blood or thyroid tissue (not recorded which). This sequence was found in a woman between 18 and 29 years old with Graves' hyperthyroidism. The J gene is TRBJ2-2, the V gene TRBV30; D is unresolved. CDR3 DNA sequence: TGTGCCTGGAGTGTAGGCCCCGGGGAGCTGTTTTTT. Encoded protein: CAWSVGPGELFF. Using reference TRBV30 and TRBJ2-2 for the parts outside the CDR3, the full variable domain is SQTIHQWPATLVQPVGSPLSLECTVEGTSNPNLYWYRQAAGRGLQLLFYSVGIGQISSEVPQNLSASRPQDRQFILSSKKLLLSDSGFYLCAWSVGPGELFFGEGSRLTVL.